Each of the 8 T cell receptor beta chains below was sequenced from the same sample in a study of a mutant IDH1 vaccine in newly diagnosed glioma (dated by TCRdb to the early 2020s). This specimen's time point label, per the study, means: baseline, week 1 (first vaccination visit). This specimen's treatment or condition label, interpreted: pre-vaccination baseline after standard-of-care therapy. Libraries came from the immunoSEQ multiplex PCR assay. Imported from immuneACCESS, the table was reduced by TCRdb to in-frame sequences with V and J called. These copies leave out some clones; in studies compared against another copy, an unresolved V gene accounts for under half, and the cause of the remainder is not known. The sample has roughly 46,000 clones on record, 75% to 90% of them singletons. The leading ten clones occupy around 2.5% of the sample. The input for sequencing was PBMCs, taken from a glioma patient treated with radiotherapy, temozolomide or both. These receptors were obtained from a middle-aged man with glioma.

V usage is TRBV4-2 and J usage is TRBJ2-7, with D unclear. Germline V gives CDR1 LGHNA, CDR2 YNFKEQ. CDR3 length: 15 amino acids. V was cut by 0 bases and J by 2 bases, with 11 bases left in between. CDR3 coding DNA: TGTGCCAGCAGCCAAGATCCAGCGCCCACCTACGAGCAGTACTTC. This codes for CASSQDPAPTYEQYF.

This clone came up once. The V call is TRBV6-5, the J call TRBJ1-1; TRBD1 matches 7 bases. J gave up 0 bases and V 6 bases, and 7 bases lay outside the gene matches. The CDR3 length is 15 residues. The germline V gene has CDR1 MNHEY and CDR2 SVGAGI. In nucleotides, the CDR3 is TGTGCCAGCAGACCAGACAGGGCGATGAACACTGAAGCTTTCTTT. It codes for CASRPDRAMNTEAFF.

The chain has TRBV21-1 and TRBJ1-2. TRBV21-1 is a pseudogene. The CDR3 length is 14 residues. The CDR3 spells CASSKWGEDAGYTF. DNA for the CDR3: TGTGCCAGCAGCAAGTGGGGGGAAGATGCTGGCTACACCTTC.

V is TRBV14 and J is TRBJ1-5; the D gene is possibly TRBD1 (6 bases). CDR3 size: 14 residues. Germline V gene data show CDR1 as SGHDN and CDR2 as FVKESK. Trimming took 4 bases from V and 3 from J, leaving 10 bases between them. The CDR3 coding sequence is TGTGCCAGCAGCCGAGGGGGTAACAATCAGCCCCAGCATTTT. This codes for CASSRGGNNQPQHF.

CDR3 sequence: CASTLDGIGPDTQYF. The CDR3 nucleotides read TGCGCCAGCACCTTAGATGGAATAGGGCCAGATACGCAGTATTTT. The chain couples TRBV23-1 to TRBJ2-3; D uncertain. TRBV23-1 falls under the ORF class, with uncertain function. The CDR3 spans 15 residues. V was trimmed by 7 bases and J by 4 bases, leaving 18 bases between them.

The chain carries TRBV10-1 and TRBJ1-5; 7 bases match TRBD1. The CDR3 consists of 16 residues. The junction had 12 bases not matched to a gene; V was cut back by 6 bases and J by 4 bases. The germline CDR1 and CDR2 sequences are WNHNN and SYGVQD (reference sequence). In DNA form, the CDR3 reads TGCGCCAGCAGAGCCGGGACAGCAATTTTTAATCAGCCCCAGCATTTT. Protein sequence: CASRAGTAIFNQPQHF.

The chain couples TRBV7-2 to TRBJ2-2; D unresolved. CDR1 and CDR2 (germline): SGHTA, FQGNSA. With 0 bases removed from V and 5 bases from J, the gap between germline ends came to 10 bases. The CDR3 contains 15 residues. The CDR3 DNA reads TGTGCCAGCAGCTTAGCAAATGTGGAGACCGGGGAGCTGTTTTTT. Translation gives CASSLANVETGELFF.

The chain is built from TRBV27 and TRBJ2-7; TRBD2 aligns across 7 bases. CDR1 is MNHEY and CDR2 is SMNVEV in the germline V gene (reference sequence). V trimming: 3 bases; J trimming: 5 bases; junction bases outside the gene matches: 7. The CDR3 runs 14 residues. CDR3 DNA: TGTGCCAGCAGTTTCTTACTAGCGCCCCACGAGCAGTACTTC. Amino acid sequence: CASSFLLAPHEQYF.